A selection of T cell receptor beta chains follows, all from one sample in a study of T-cell reconstitution after alpha-beta-depleted transplantation in children. TCRdb processed the PCR reads anew with MiXCR; each CDR3 protein has one entry. The sample has over 85,000 distinct CDR3 sequences, around 10% seen once. Sequencing used PBMCs from the stem cell graft donor, obtained from the stem cell graft. The receptors originated from a human donor who donated a stem cell graft to a child with acute lymphoblastic leukemia. Both conserved end residues are part of each CDR3. D genes are given only for firm matches. Clone size appears in some rows only: once, few, many, or a class for an expanded clone.

D	V	J	size	CDR3	DNA
.	TRBV13	TRBJ2-7	many	CASSFLKLVQGYEQYF	TGTGCCAGCAGCTTTCTCAAACTCGTACAGGGTTACGAGCAGTACTTC
.	TRBV4-1	TRBJ2-2	.	CASSALGTGELFF	TGCGCCAGCAGCGCCCTAGGGACCGGGGAGCTGTTTTTT
TRBD2	TRBV11-2	TRBJ2-3	many	CASSSPSLPLAGGHTQYF	TGTGCCAGCAGCTCCCCCTCGTTACCACTAGCGGGGGGGCATACGCAGTATTTT
.	TRBV20-1	TRBJ1-5	.	CSARETGSNQPQHF	TGCAGTGCTAGAGAAACAGGTAGCAATCAGCCCCAGCATTTT
.	TRBV12-3/TRBV12-4	TRBJ2-1	many	CASSFVAGSSYNEQFF	TGTGCCAGCAGTTTTGTGGCGGGCAGCTCCTACAATGAGCAGTTCTTC
.	TRBV28	TRBJ1-4	many	CASSTPVLSWLFF	TGTGCCAGCAGTACCCCGGTTTTGAGTTGGCTGTTTTTT
.	TRBV29-1	TRBJ2-1	many	CSAGRVGNEQFF	TGCAGCGCTGGACGCGTCGGCAATGAGCAGTTCTTC
TRBD1	TRBV29-1	TRBJ1-5	many	CSVRGQDDQPQHF	TGCAGCGTCAGAGGACAGGACGATCAGCCCCAGCATTTT
TRBD1	TRBV5-1	TRBJ2-7	many	CASSLVTTGTGLSYEQYF	TGCGCCAGCAGCTTGGTTACTACCGGGACAGGGCTCTCCTACGAGCAGTACTTC
.	TRBV7-2	TRBJ2-1	many	CASSMGRSNEQFF	TGTGCCAGCAGCATGGGACGAAGCAATGAGCAGTTCTTC
TRBD1	TRBV12-3/TRBV12-4	TRBJ1-1	many	CASSGQGLNTEAFF	TGTGCCAGCAGTGGACAGGGGTTGAACACTGAAGCTTTCTTT
TRBD2	TRBV5-1	TRBJ2-3	many	CASNSGRGTDTQYF	TGCGCCAGCAATAGCGGGAGGGGTACAGATACGCAGTATTTT
TRBD2	TRBV7-9	TRBJ2-7	many	CASSFASGRDEQYF	TGTGCCAGCAGCTTTGCGAGCGGGAGGGACGAGCAGTACTTC
.	TRBV5-5	TRBJ2-7	many	CASSIYGTPVRDEQYF	TGTGCCAGCAGCATATACGGGACCCCAGTACGAGACGAGCAGTACTTC
TRBD2	TRBV20-1	TRBJ2-4	many	CSARGLGKVLAKNIQYF	TGCAGTGCTAGGGGACTAGGGAAAGTTCTAGCCAAAAACATTCAGTACTTC
.	TRBV7-2	TRBJ1-5	many	CASSLVGGGDQPQHF	TGTGCCAGCAGCTTAGTTGGGGGGGGTGATCAGCCCCAGCATTTT
TRBD2	TRBV20-1	TRBJ2-3	few	CCATNRGGQPSTDTQYF	TGCTGTGCTACCAACCGCGGGGGGCAACCTAGCACAGATACGCAGTATTTT
.	TRBV7-9	TRBJ2-5	many	CANGGGIQETQYF	TGTGCCAATGGAGGGGGGATACAAGAGACCCAGTACTTC
TRBD2	TRBV20-1	TRBJ2-5	many	CSARGTSGRETQYF	TGCAGTGCTAGAGGGACTAGCGGGAGAGAGACCCAGTACTTC
.	TRBV29-1	TRBJ2-1	many	CSVGQGSNEQFF	TGCAGCGTTGGCCAGGGGAGCAATGAGCAGTTCTTC
.	TRBV7-2	TRBJ1-5	many	CASSIAGGNQPQHF	TGTGCCAGCAGCATAGCAGGGGGCAATCAGCCCCAGCATTTT
.	TRBV6-2/TRBV6-3	TRBJ1-6	many	CASSYSVPVPSPLHF	TGTGCCAGCAGTTACTCGGTGCCAGTACCATCACCCCTCCACTTT